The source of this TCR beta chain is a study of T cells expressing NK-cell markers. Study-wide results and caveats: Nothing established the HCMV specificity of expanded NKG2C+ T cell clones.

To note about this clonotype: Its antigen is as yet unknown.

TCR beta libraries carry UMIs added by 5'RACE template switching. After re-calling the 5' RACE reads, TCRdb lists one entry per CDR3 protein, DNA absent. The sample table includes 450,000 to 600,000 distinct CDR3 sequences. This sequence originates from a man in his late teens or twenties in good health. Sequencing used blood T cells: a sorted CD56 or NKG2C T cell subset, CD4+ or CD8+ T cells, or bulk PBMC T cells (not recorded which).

The CDR3: CASSQDYSSGKQFF. The V and J genes are TRBV3-1 and TRBJ2-1; the D call from TCRdb, TRBD2, cannot be confirmed without DNA. The CDR3 spans 14 residues. CDR1 and CDR2 from the germline V gene are LGHDT and YNNKEL (reference sequence).